The rows below give T cell receptor beta chains drawn from one sample of a study of CD4+ T cells in melanoma. Profiled with immunoSEQ multiplex PCR; TCRdb holds only in-frame clones, not every one. This sample has 110,000 to 150,000 clones, with approximately 91% found just once. The source of these receptors is a human donor with melanoma. The CDR3 runs from the conserved cysteine through the conserved F or W. D genes are given only for firm matches. The size field is filled for only some rows; it gives once, few, many or a size class.

d_call	clone_size	v_call	j_call	cdr3_aa	cdr3_nt
NA	NA	TRBV11-3	TRBJ2-3	CASSGADTQYF	TGTGCCAGCTCGGGGGCAGATACGCAGTATTTT
NA	NA	TRBV5-1	TRBJ2-5	CASSPRWGSEETQYF	TGCGCCAGCAGCCCTCGTTGGGGGTCGGAAGAGACCCAGTACTTC
NA	NA	TRBV6-5	TRBJ2-1	CASSYGGPLGYNEQFF	TGTGCCAGCAGTTACGGGGGACCACTGGGGTACAATGAGCAGTTCTTC
NA	NA	TRBV5-4	TRBJ2-7	CASSLRGYSYEQYF	TGTGCCAGCAGCCTCCGGGGTTATTCCTACGAGCAGTACTTC
TRBD1	once	TRBV7-8	TRBJ1-1	CASSLPGQGAMNTEAFF	TGTGCCAGCAGCTTACCGGGACAGGGGGCAATGAACACTGAAGCTTTCTTT
NA	NA	TRBV27	TRBJ1-2	CASKKGTTYGYTF	TGTGCCAGCAAGAAAGGGACGACCTATGGCTACACCTTC
NA	NA	TRBV7-9	TRBJ2-7	CASSSVGPSGEQYF	TGTGCCAGCAGCTCCGTGGGGCCCTCAGGCGAGCAGTACTTC
NA	NA	TRBV7-9	TRBJ1-3	CASSLEQGIRNTIYF	TGTGCCAGCAGTCTTGAGCAGGGGATAAGAAACACCATATATTTT
TRBD2	NA	TRBV27	TRBJ2-1	CASSLSGGGYTEQFF	TGTGCCAGCAGTTTAAGCGGGGGGGGGTACACTGAGCAGTTCTTC
TRBD2	once	TRBV6-1	TRBJ2-1	CASRRGLGTPEQFF	TGTGCCAGCAGGCGGGGACTAGGCACGCCTGAGCAGTTCTTC
TRBD2	NA	TRBV5-1	TRBJ2-7	CASRSQFAARGNNEQYF	TGCGCCAGCAGAAGCCAGTTCGCAGCGCGGGGGAATAACGAGCAGTACTTC
TRBD1	NA	TRBV30	TRBJ1-2	CAWSVGQGGVGYGYTF	TGTGCCTGGAGTGTTGGACAGGGTGGTGTTGGCTATGGCTACACCTTC
NA	NA	TRBV6-1	TRBJ1-2	CASREGFAGRYGYTF	TGTGCCAGCAGAGAGGGTTTCGCAGGGCGCTATGGCTACACCTTC
TRBD1	NA	TRBV19	TRBJ1-2	CASSIPGTGNYGYTF	TGTGCCAGTAGTATTCCTGGGACAGGGAACTATGGCTACACCTTC
NA	NA	TRBV2	TRBJ1-1	CASSEWGDGLGTEAFF	TGTGCCAGCAGTGAATGGGGGGACGGGCTGGGCACTGAAGCTTTCTTT
NA	NA	TRBV11-2	TRBJ2-7	CASSLVRGSYEQYF	TGTGCCAGCAGCTTAGTAAGGGGGTCGTACGAGCAGTACTTC
NA	NA	TRBV6-5	TRBJ1-1	CASRYRRFREAFF	TGTGCCAGCAGGTATCGACGCTTCCGTGAAGCTTTCTTT
TRBD1	NA	TRBV19	TRBJ1-4	CASRRPGTDNEKLFF	TGTGCCAGTAGGAGGCCGGGGACAGATAATGAAAAACTGTTTTTT
NA	NA	TRBV5-1	TRBJ2-3	CASSLNQDTQYF	TGCGCCAGCAGCTTGAATCAAGATACGCAGTATTTT
TRBD2	NA	TRBV2	TRBJ2-5	CASSGPGTSGGHQETQYF	TGTGCCAGCAGTGGTCCCGGGACTAGCGGGGGGCACCAAGAGACCCAGTACTTC